The clone carrying this T cell receptor beta chain was seen only a few times. As yet, its antigen is unknown. This specimen comes from a study of cytomegalovirus exposure and HLA in healthy donors. Study findings and constraints: According to reports, the classifier identified cytomegalovirus status with high specificity and sensitivity. According to a later analysis, TCR clusters from the first cohort tended to co-occur in the 120 or so validation repertoires.

Germline CDR1 is LNHDA and CDR2 is SQIVND (reference sequence). The V and J ends lost 5 bases and 0 bases respectively, with 11 bases between them. The length of the CDR3 is 15 residues. TCRdb's table, derived via immunoSEQ multiplex PCR, lists solely in-frame clones and lacks some. Of 150,000 or so clones in the sample, less than 90% were seen once. This chain connects TRBV19 to TRBJ2-1; no reliable D call. Specimen: PBMCs. This sequence originates from a woman aged 18-29 years in good health and CMV-seropositive. Here the CDR3 reads CASSGLMSSYNEQFF. DNA of the CDR3: TGTGCCAGTAGTGGGCTCATGAGCTCCTACAATGAGCAGTTCTTC.